This T cell receptor beta chain was sequenced for a study of Graves' ophthalmopathy and Graves' hyperthyroidism. Regarding the study as a whole: Distinction of ophthalmopathy from stable hyperthyroidism by a 13-signature model reached approximately 88% sensitivity and 75% to 84% specificity. Both an approximately 70% sensitivity and an approximately 72% specificity characterized the model's predictions of ophthalmopathy progression.

Ophthalmopathy cases showed moderate-to-severe activity, scoring CAS ≥3 and NOSPECS ≥4, with duration under 3 months. PBMCs came from more than 7.5 ml of fresh peripheral blood. This clonotype was detected a few times. Antigen: not known. The authors amplified TCR beta CDR3 regions from RNA transcripts. The authors performed first-round RT-PCR with HTBI primers and then a second-round multiplex PCR. From the multiplex PCR reads, TCRdb called clonotypes with MiXCR, one entry per CDR3 protein. The table includes over 150,000 distinct CDR3 sequences, around two fifths detected once. What was sequenced was peripheral blood. The TCR originated in a woman in her 40s with Graves' ophthalmopathy.

CDR3 residues: CASRSQGGVHQPQHF. In nucleotides, the CDR3 is TGTGCCAGCAGATCACAGGGAGGGGTACATCAGCCCCAGCATTTT. The chain uses TRBV12-3 or TRBV12-4 and TRBJ1-5; D may be TRBD1 (6 bases). The CDR3 sequence is 15 residues long. V lost 6 bases and J lost 5, with 17 bases in between.